The rows below give T cell receptor beta chains drawn from one sample of a study of cytomegalovirus exposure and HLA in healthy donors. Clones were read by immunoSEQ multiplex PCR, and TCRdb kept only the in-frame ones, dropping some. The sample lists approximately 150,000 clones, approximately 86% occurring once. The sample taken for sequencing was PBMCs. The receptors originated from a man aged 25-40 years in good health and CMV-seropositive. CDR3s include the opening cysteine and the closing phenylalanine or tryptophan.

v_call: TRBV18; j_call: TRBJ1-3; cdr3_aa: CASSHIGREGLRGNTIYF
v_call: TRBV10-1; j_call: TRBJ1-1; cdr3_aa: CASSYGQNTEAFF
v_call: TRBV30; j_call: TRBJ2-3; cdr3_aa: CAWGNLRGQYF
v_call: TRBV11-1; j_call: TRBJ2-3; cdr3_aa: CASSLEGLGGGDTQYF
v_call: TRBV27; j_call: TRBJ2-1; cdr3_aa: CASSFSAGGLDEQFF
v_call: TRBV30; j_call: TRBJ1-5; cdr3_aa: CAWSVGTGNQPQHF
v_call: TRBV2; j_call: TRBJ2-4; cdr3_aa: CASSESSGIGNIQYF
v_call: TRBV6-5; j_call: TRBJ2-2; cdr3_aa: CASSRILTGELFF
v_call: TRBV2; j_call: TRBJ2-5; cdr3_aa: CASSTYWTSGIRRAQETQYF
v_call: TRBV6-1; j_call: TRBJ1-4; cdr3_aa: CASSGMDSQEKLFF
v_call: TRBV27; j_call: TRBJ1-1; cdr3_aa: CASSLRHSDIGSTEAFF
v_call: TRBV6-1; j_call: TRBJ2-1; cdr3_aa: CASSVTGGTYNEQFF
v_call: TRBV19; j_call: TRBJ2-7; cdr3_aa: CASSPVGLASSYEQYF
v_call: TRBV19; j_call: TRBJ2-3; cdr3_aa: CAISERGDSTDTQYF
v_call: TRBV5-1; j_call: TRBJ2-1; cdr3_aa: CASSENKAGNEQFF
v_call: TRBV7-2; j_call: TRBJ1-1; cdr3_aa: CASSPGAANTEAFF
v_call: TRBV7-2; j_call: TRBJ2-3; cdr3_aa: CASSLWTSGGGTQYF
v_call: TRBV7-2; j_call: TRBJ2-1; cdr3_aa: CASSGRLAGAYNEQFF
v_call: TRBV11-2; j_call: TRBJ2-1; cdr3_aa: CASSSAGARNEQFF
v_call: TRBV5-4; j_call: TRBJ2-1; cdr3_aa: CASSLGASGGLFYNEQFF
v_call: TRBV7-9; j_call: TRBJ1-2; cdr3_aa: CASSRGQNYGYTF
v_call: TRBV7-3; j_call: TRBJ2-3; cdr3_aa: CASSSLDTQYF
v_call: TRBV19; j_call: TRBJ2-7; cdr3_aa: CASSNSLYEQYF
v_call: TRBV5-1; j_call: TRBJ2-3; cdr3_aa: CASSGGLAGSTDTQYF
v_call: TRBV19; j_call: TRBJ1-2; cdr3_aa: CASSLRGRNGYTF
v_call: TRBV5-6; j_call: TRBJ1-1; cdr3_aa: CASSLVGEGVNTEAFF
v_call: TRBV11-2; j_call: TRBJ1-5; cdr3_aa: CASSAVENQPQHF
v_call: TRBV2; j_call: TRBJ2-7; cdr3_aa: CAGRNLATGGEQYF
v_call: TRBV19; j_call: TRBJ2-3; cdr3_aa: CASSMNSLSTGGVSTDTQYF
v_call: TRBV18; j_call: TRBJ2-1; cdr3_aa: CASSPLSGLYNEQFF
v_call: TRBV5-1; j_call: TRBJ2-7; cdr3_aa: CASSFFRDSRYEQYF
v_call: TRBV7-9; j_call: TRBJ1-2; cdr3_aa: CASSLGGDLYGYTF
v_call: TRBV6-6; j_call: TRBJ1-2; cdr3_aa: CASSYFTGDNYGYTF
v_call: TRBV7-6; j_call: TRBJ1-2; cdr3_aa: CASGPGQGLGYTF
v_call: TRBV30; j_call: TRBJ2-3; cdr3_aa: CAWVIGDTQYF
v_call: TRBV4-3; j_call: TRBJ1-6; cdr3_aa: CASSLSHRDSPLHF